The 4 T cell receptor beta chains reported below all come from one sample, sequenced in a study of cytomegalovirus exposure and HLA in healthy donors. Primers included in the PCR were 60 Vbeta and 13 Jbeta primers. Profiling relied on immunoSEQ multiplex PCR, and the TCRdb table lists in-frame clones only, not all of them. Here the sample spans about 140,000 clones, nearly 80% being singletons. The sample consisted of PBMCs. All receptors derive from a man aged 25 to 45 in good health and CMV-seronegative.

The chain combines TRBV5-1 with TRBJ2-3, with 9 positions matching TRBD2. V gave up 0 bases and J gave up 6 bases; unmatched junction bases: 11. CDR1 and CDR2 (germline): SGHRS, YFSETQ. This CDR3 comprises 17 residues. The CDR3: CASSLEGREGLFDTQYF. CDR3 DNA: TGCGCCAGCAGCTTGGAAGGGCGGGAGGGCCTTTTTGATACGCAGTATTTT.

The genes are TRBV6-1 and TRBJ2-6, with D perhaps matching TRBD1 (6 bases). Germline CDR1 reads MNHNS; CDR2 reads SASEGT. The CDR3 has 16 residues. Deletions cut 3 bases from V and 1 base from J, with 10 bases between. The CDR3: CASSEKTGSGANVLTF. The CDR3 DNA follows: TGTGCCAGCAGTGAGAAGACAGGATCTGGGGCCAACGTCCTGACTTTC.

The chain carries TRBV30 and TRBJ2-5, with D uncertain. The CDR3 loop spans 13 amino acids. Germline values: CDR1 GTSNPN, CDR2 SVGIG (reference sequence). V lost 5 bases and J 4 bases, leaving 14 bases between the germline ends. CDR3 in DNA: TGTGCCTGGGCACGGCGTCGAGGAGAGACCCAGTACTTC. Encoded protein: CAWARRRGETQYF.

This clone appeared once. The chain couples TRBV21-1 to TRBJ2-7; TRBD2, the table's D call, lacks a check against the DNA. TRBV21-1 is a listed pseudogene. The CDR3 is made up of 18 amino acids. This CDR3 reads CASSPTDMADYGPYEQYF. CDR3 bases: TGTGCCAGCAGCCCTACCGATATGGCGGACTACGGACCCTACGAGCAGTACTTC.